A single sample is the source of the 26 T cell receptor beta chains below, sequenced in a study of blood T cells in healthy people across ages. Next came a second PCR, run for about 6 to 12 cycles, which used a sample-barcoded 5' primer along with a J-beta primer mix. TCRdb redid the calling of the 5' RACE reads with MiXCR, one entry per CDR3 protein. Of approximately 730,000 distinct CDR3 sequences in the sample, about 53% were seen once. The sequencing input was blood. The receptors here all came from a man older than 75 in good health.

V is TRBV20-1 and J is TRBJ2-5; 12 bases agree with TRBD2. Trimming at V came to 6 bases and at J to 11 bases, leaving 16 bases not matched to a gene. The CDR3 has 15 amino acids. Germline CDR1 and CDR2: DFQATT and SNEGSKA (reference sequence). CDR3: CSARILAGGPGEQYF. The CDR3 nucleotides read TGCAGTGCCAGAATTCTAGCGGGAGGGCCTGGTGAGCAGTACTTC.

The chain carries TRBV24-1 and TRBJ2-1, with no clear D. Per germline, CDR1 KGHDR and CDR2 SFDVKD. V lost 1 base and J lost 1, with 13 bases in between. CDR3 size: 17 residues. The CDR3 is CATSDFGVKSSYNEQFF. As DNA, the CDR3 is TGTGCCACCAGTGATTTCGGAGTGAAGTCATCCTACAATGAGCAGTTCTTC.

As for this clonotype: Compared with germline, one end of the junction differs, possibly owing to a read error. This chain joins TRBV2 and TRBJ2-5; maybe TRBD1 (5 bases). The J call is doubtful: the DNA matches TRBJ2-7 better. CDR3 length equals 14 residues. Germline loops: CDR1 SNHLY, CDR2 FYNNEI. CDR3 sequence: CASSEDRGSSEQYF. The CDR3 DNA reads as TGTGCCAGCAGTGAAGATAGGGGCTCCTCCGAGCAGTACTTC.

The chain's CDR3 is CSVDTAGGHGYTF. The DNA of the CDR3 is TGCAGCGTTGACACGGCGGGGGGCCATGGCTACACCTTC. This chain uses TRBV29-1 with TRBJ1-2; a possible D gene is TRBD1 (6 bases). Looked up from germline, CDR1 is SQVTM and CDR2 is ANQGSEA. Trimming stripped 3 bases from V and 6 bases from J, with 14 bases between. The CDR3 contains 13 residues.

The chain recombines TRBV29-1 with TRBJ2-2; 7 nucleotides align to TRBD2. V lost 5 bases to trimming and J lost 3 bases; unmatched junction nucleotides: 9. CDR3 size: 15 residues. Germline V gene sequence: CDR1 SQVTM, CDR2 ANQGSEA. The CDR3 DNA follows: TGCAGCGTTACGGGGTCTAGCGGACACACCGGGGAGCTGTTTTTT. This sequence encodes CSVTGSSGHTGELFF.

V is TRBV29-1 and J is TRBJ1-5; 7 bases map to TRBD1. This CDR3 has 14 amino acids. Germline trimming cut 2 bases from V and 6 bases from J; bases unmatched to any gene: 7. Germline V gene sequence: CDR1 SQVTM, CDR2 ANQGSEA. Here the CDR3 reads CSVESGGVGQPQHF. The CDR3 DNA follows: TGCAGCGTTGAATCAGGGGGAGTAGGTCAGCCCCAGCATTTT.

A few counts support this clonotype. The chain carries TRBV7-9 and TRBJ2-7, with a tentative D call TRBD2 (6 bases). Trimming removed 8 bases at V and 2 bases at J, with 13 bases between. Germline V gives CDR1 SEHNR, CDR2 FQNEAQ (reference sequence). CDR3 length: 13 residues. CDR3 DNA sequence: TGTGCCAGCCGTTGGGGGGACGCCTACGAGCAGTACTTC. This translates into CASRWGDAYEQYF.

This chain uses TRBV9 with TRBJ1-1, with D possibly being TRBD1 (5 bases). Germline V gene lookup returns CDR1 SGDLS and CDR2 YYNGEE. Deletions cut 3 bases from V and 1 base from J, with 13 bases between. The CDR3 is 15 residues long. The CDR3 sequence: CASSALITGNTEAFF. For the CDR3, the DNA is TGTGCCAGCAGCGCCCTTATTACAGGGAACACTGAAGCTTTCTTT.

This clonotype was observed a few times. V and J are TRBV24-1 and TRBJ1-2; the match to TRBD1 covers 9 bases. CDR1 KGHDR and CDR2 SFDVKD come from the germline V gene. This CDR3 region has 15 residues. J lost 2 bases, V lost 4 bases, and 4 bases had no gene match. As DNA, the CDR3 is TGTGCCACCAGTGACGACGGGACAGGGAACTATGGCTACACCTTC. Translation gives CATSDDGTGNYGYTF.

This clonotype was seen a handful of times. The J gene is TRBJ2-1, the V gene TRBV20-1, with 13 positions matching TRBD2. V was clipped by 1 base and J by 5 bases; unmatched bases: 14. Per the germline V gene, CDR1 is DFQATT and CDR2 is SNEGSKA (reference sequence). The CDR3 is made up of 19 amino acids. DNA of the CDR3: TGCAGTGCTAGAGTATATAGGACTAGCGGGAGCGCTCGGGACAATGAGCAGTTCTTC. It translates to CSARVYRTSGSARDNEQFF.

This clonotype was seen more than once but under ten times. The chain links TRBV5-1 to TRBJ2-7; D remains ambiguous. Deletions cut 5 bases from V and 4 bases from J, with 7 bases between. The CDR3 spans 11 residues. Germline V gives CDR1 SGHRS, CDR2 YFSETQ. The CDR3 sequence: CASRAEYEQYF. The CDR3 DNA follows: TGCGCCAGCAGAGCAGAGTACGAGCAGTACTTC.

The rearrangement links TRBV5-1 to TRBJ2-3; D could derive from TRBD1 or TRBD2 (5 bases each). The CDR3 runs to 14 residues. Germline CDR1 and CDR2: SGHRS and YFSETQ. Deletions cut 4 bases from V and 0 bases from J, with 9 bases between. DNA for the CDR3: TGCGCCAGCAGCACCGGGACCAGCACAGATACGCAGTATTTT. It codes for CASSTGTSTDTQYF.

V usage is TRBV20-1 and J usage is TRBJ2-7, with 7 nucleotides matching TRBD2. With 3 bases clipped from V and 6 bases from J, the junction kept 5 bases outside the gene matches. Germline-derived CDR1 and CDR2 are DFQATT and SNEGSKA (reference sequence). The CDR3 extends over 12 amino acids. CDR3 loop: CSASTGRVEQYF. DNA of the CDR3: TGCAGTGCTAGCACGGGGAGGGTCGAGCAGTACTTC.

The chain employs TRBV18 and TRBJ2-5, with TRBD2 matching 7 bases. The CDR3 has 14 amino acids. V dropped 3 bases and J dropped 2; count of bases not matched to a gene: 3. The germline V gene has CDR1 KGHSH and CDR2 LQKENI. In DNA form, the CDR3 reads TGTGCCAGCTCACCGATGGGGGGGCAAGAGACCCAGTACTTC. Protein: CASSPMGGQETQYF.

Comments on this clonotype: A much larger clonotype is one base distant, so this may be a read error. This chain links TRBV5-1 with TRBJ2-1, with D perhaps matching TRBD2 (7 bases). This CDR3 has 15 residues. Germline CDR1 SGHRS, CDR2 YFSETQ. In DNA form, the CDR3 reads TGCGCCTGCAGCTCCGGCGGACTAGGGGGCAATGAGCAGTTCTTC. Translated, it gives CACSSGGLGGNEQFF.

The chain uses TRBV2 and TRBJ2-5; D is unclear. This CDR3 is built from 15 residues. Trimming cost V 0 bases and J 4 bases, with 12 bases left between them. Germline CDR1 SNHLY, CDR2 FYNNEI. The CDR3: CASSEAGLARETQYF. For the CDR3, the DNA is TGTGCCAGCAGTGAAGCTGGCCTTGCCCGAGAGACCCAGTACTTC.

V and J are TRBV27 and TRBJ2-7; D is uncertain. The V and J ends lost 3 bases and 7 bases respectively, with 16 bases between them. CDR1 MNHEY and CDR2 SMNVEV come from the germline V gene (reference sequence). The CDR3 has 14 amino acids. This CDR3 is CASSLGRLHREQYF. The DNA for the CDR3 is TGTGCCAGCAGTTTGGGCAGGCTACACCGGGAGCAGTACTTC.

The count of this clonotype is one. This sequence joins TRBV7-2 and TRBJ2-7; TRBD2 aligns across 7 bases. The CDR3 length is 16 residues. The germline V gene has CDR1 SGHTA and CDR2 FQGNSA. After removal of 5 bases from V and 7 bases from J, the junction contained 17 bases not matched to a gene. The CDR3 reads CASSHRQGLGAGEQYF. CDR3 bases: TGTGCCAGCAGCCACCGCCAAGGACTAGGGGCGGGTGAGCAGTACTTC.

This clonotype was seen more than once but under ten times. The genes are TRBV24-1 and TRBJ2-3, with TRBD2 matching 11 bases. V lost 0 bases, J lost 14 bases, and 18 bases stayed unmatched. CDR1 and CDR2 from the germline V gene are KGHDR and SFDVKD. CDR3 length equals 18 residues. In DNA form, the CDR3 reads TGTGCCACCAGTGATTTGCCCCGGACTAGCGGGTCACACAGATACGCGTATTTT. Translating gives CATSDLPRTSGSHRYAYF.

This chain links TRBV2 with TRBJ2-7; D uncertain. Germline V gene data show CDR1 as SNHLY and CDR2 as FYNNEI. The CDR3 extends over 13 amino acids. Trimming pared 8 bases from V and 4 bases from J, leaving 15 bases between. This CDR3 is CASVLQAPYEQYF. CDR3 bases: TGTGCCAGCGTTCTCCAAGCGCCATACGAGCAGTACTTC.

This clonotype was counted between two and nine times. The genes are TRBV14 and TRBJ2-7, with unresolved D. The end of the DNA aligns better with TRBJ2-5, so the J call may be wrong. This CDR3 contains 14 residues. CDR1 is SGHDN and CDR2 is FVKESK in the germline V gene. CDR3 amino acids: CASSQDGFGETQYF. The CDR3 DNA reads as TGTGCCAGCAGCCAAGATGGGTTCGGAGAGACCCAGTACTTC.

The gene calls are TRBV25-1 and TRBJ2-7; D perhaps matches TRBD2 (6 bases). V lost 1 base, J lost 9 bases, and 10 bases lay in between. Germline V gene lookup returns CDR1 MGHDK and CDR2 SYGVNS. There are 12 residues in the CDR3. Here the CDR3 DNA reads TGTGCCAGCAGTGAATTGGGTAGCGGGCAGTACTTC. Protein sequence: CASSELGSGQYF.

J is TRBJ2-1 and V is TRBV29-1; TRBD2 aligns across 10 bases. CDR1 SQVTM and CDR2 ANQGSEA come from the germline V gene. The CDR3 length is 14 residues. V was pared by 6 bases and J by 4 bases, with 6 bases of the junction left unmatched. CDR3 bases: TGCAGCGTGGATACTAGCGGGGTTTACAATGAGCAGTTCTTC. It specifies CSVDTSGVYNEQFF.

In its sample, this clonotype was seen a few times. The chain is built from TRBV12-3 or TRBV12-4 and TRBJ2-3, with a tentative D call TRBD2 (6 bases). Trimming removed 8 bases at V and 0 bases at J, with 15 bases between. The CDR3 is 15 residues long. CDR3 region: CASLSGMGSTDTQYF. The DNA for the CDR3 is TGTGCCAGCCTTAGCGGAATGGGGAGCACAGATACGCAGTATTTT.

This clonotype was observed a handful of times. This chain joins TRBV6-1 and TRBJ2-1; D possibly corresponds to TRBD2 (6 bases). V was shortened by 3 bases and J by 2 bases, with 17 bases between the two germline ends. This CDR3 spans 17 amino acids. The V gene's germline CDR1 is MNHNS and CDR2 SASEGT. CDR3 in DNA: TGTGCCAGCAGTGACCCTCCCCAGCGGGTAACCTACAATGAGCAGTTCTTC. As protein: CASSDPPQRVTYNEQFF.

This clonotype has a handful of counts. This sequence joins TRBV5-1 and TRBJ2-7; maybe TRBD2 (6 bases). The DNA end favors TRBJ2-5, so the J call may be wrong. The germline gives CDR1 SGHRS, CDR2 YFSETQ. The CDR3 totals 15 residues. The CDR3 spells CASSGGTKGEETQYF. Written as DNA, the CDR3 is TGCGCCAGCAGCGGCGGGACCAAGGGAGAAGAGACCCAGTACTTC.